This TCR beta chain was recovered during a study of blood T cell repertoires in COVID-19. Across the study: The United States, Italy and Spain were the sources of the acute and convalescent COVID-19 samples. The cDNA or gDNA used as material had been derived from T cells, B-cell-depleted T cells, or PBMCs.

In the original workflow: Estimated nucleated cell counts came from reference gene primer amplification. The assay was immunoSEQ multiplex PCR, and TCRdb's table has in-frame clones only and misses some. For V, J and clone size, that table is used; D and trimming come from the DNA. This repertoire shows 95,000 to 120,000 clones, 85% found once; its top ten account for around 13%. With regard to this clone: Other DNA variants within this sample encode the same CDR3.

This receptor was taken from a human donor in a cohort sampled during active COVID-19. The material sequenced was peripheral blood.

The CDR3 DNA is TGTGCCAGTAGTCCCGGGGACAGACCCAATCAGCCCCAGCATTTT. Translated: CASSPGDRPNQPQHF. The gene calls are TRBV19 and TRBJ1-5, with TRBD1 matching over 7 bases. Germline V lookup: CDR1 LNHDA, CDR2 SQIVND (reference sequence). CDR3 length equals 15 residues. With 5 bases clipped from V and 3 bases from J, the junction kept 7 bases outside the gene matches.